The 26 T cell receptor beta chains below all came from one sample that was sequenced in a study of glioma-infiltrating T cells after dendritic cell vaccination (dated by TCRdb to about 2016). Library creation used the immunoSEQ multiplex PCR assay. TCRdb provides this immuneACCESS table in a form limited to in-frame rearrangements. Some clones are lacking; in checked studies, under half of them reflect an unresolved V gene, and why the rest are absent is not known. The sample table holds 99,000 or so clones, of which approximately 80% were seen once. Approximately 5.4% of the sample comes from the top ten. The time point tag for this specimen amounts to: after dendritic cell vaccination, including at tumor progression/relapse. Sequencing used blood, obtained after dendritic cell vaccination. The receptors were gathered from a human donor with glioblastoma.

This clone was counted between two and nine times. This sequence joins TRBV4-2 and TRBJ1-2; 7 bases are a match to TRBD1. The CDR3 runs to 15 residues. In germline, CDR1 is LGHNA, CDR2 YNFKEQ. After removal of 1 base from V and 8 bases from J, the junction contained 10 bases not matched to a gene. In DNA form, the CDR3 reads TGTGCCAGCAGCCAAGGAGGGGGCTGGCTTCAGGGCTACACCTTC. As protein: CASSQGGGWLQGYTF.

The CDR3 sequence is CARSYTGQGLETQYF. For the CDR3, the DNA is TGTGCCAGAAGCTACACGGGACAGGGTTTGGAGACCCAGTACTTC. V gene TRBV5-3 combines with J gene TRBJ2-5; TRBD1 matches 9 bases. TRBV5-3 is marked as an open reading frame, function uncertain. The CDR3 is 15 amino acids. The ends lost 3 bases at V and 5 bases at J; junction bases unmatched: 8.

In its sample, this clone was seen a few times. This chain connects TRBV6-5 to TRBJ2-2, with D possibly matching TRBD2 (6 bases). Trimming cost V 4 bases and J 0 bases, with 9 bases left between them. The CDR3 extends over 15 amino acids. Germline CDR1 reads MNHEY; CDR2 reads SVGAGI. CDR3 loop: CASSLGGANTGELFF. CDR3 sequence (DNA): TGTGCCAGCAGTTTGGGCGGGGCGAACACCGGGGAGCTGTTTTTT.

V usage is TRBV2 and J usage is TRBJ1-2, with 8 bases identical to TRBD1. The length of the CDR3 is 14 residues. The germline gives CDR1 SNHLY, CDR2 FYNNEI. V shed 3 bases and J 3 bases; nucleotides not matched to a gene: 3. CDR3 DNA sequence: TGTGCCAGCAGTGAGGACAGGGCCCACTATGGCTACACCTTC. It encodes CASSEDRAHYGYTF.

J is TRBJ2-3 and V is TRBV5-6; 8 nucleotides line up with TRBD2. The CDR3 sequence is 18 residues long. Germline V gives CDR1 SGHDT, CDR2 YYEEEE. V trimming: 1 base; J trimming: 0 bases; junction bases outside the gene matches: 10. DNA of the CDR3: TGTGCCAGCAGCTTGCGGTTTCGGGCGGGGGGTAGCACAGATACGCAGTATTTT. It yields the protein CASSLRFRAGGSTDTQYF.

This clone turned up a few times. This sequence joins TRBV6-5 and TRBJ2-5; D perhaps matches TRBD2 (5 bases). The CDR3 contains 15 residues. V lost 6 bases, J lost 2 bases, and 16 bases lay in between. Per germline, CDR1 MNHEY and CDR2 SVGAGI. The CDR3 DNA follows: TGTGCCAGCAGAAGGAGAGGGAGCCCTCAAGAGACCCAGTACTTC. Its translation is CASRRRGSPQETQYF.

The chain carries TRBV4-1 and TRBJ2-1; the D is unclear. The CDR3 runs 13 residues. V lost 5 bases and J 8 bases, leaving 13 bases between the germline ends. The V gene's germline CDR1 is MGHRA and CDR2 YSYEKL. The DNA for the CDR3 is TGCGCCAGCAGCTACCAACGAGGCGATGAGCAGTTCTTC. It encodes CASSYQRGDEQFF.

This clone was counted once. The genes are TRBV5-1 and TRBJ2-7, with TRBD1 matching 7 bases. The CDR3 is 16 residues long. Germline V gene data show CDR1 as SGHRS and CDR2 as YFSETQ. The junction had 7 bases not matched to a gene; V was cut back by 0 bases and J by 1 base. This chain's CDR3 is CASSLGGQVLSYEQYF. The CDR3 DNA sequence: TGCGCCAGCAGCTTGGGCGGACAGGTGTTATCCTACGAGCAGTACTTC.

This clone was detected once. The chain's CDR3 is CASSLGRGPGTQYF. As DNA, the CDR3 is TGTGCCAGCAGCTTAGGAAGGGGGCCGGGGACCCAGTACTTC. The chain has TRBV7-6 and TRBJ2-5; 7 nucleotides match TRBD1. The CDR3 covers 14 residues. Germline assignment: CDR1 SGHVS and CDR2 FNYEAQ. The V segment lost 1 base and the J segment 7 bases; nucleotides outside the gene matches: 6.

The chain employs TRBV18 and TRBJ1-1; a weak D match, TRBD1 (5 bases). Germline-derived CDR1 and CDR2 are KGHSH and LQKENI. Trimming stripped 3 bases from V and 6 bases from J, with 8 bases between. CDR3 size: 12 residues. The CDR3 DNA sequence: TGTGCCAGCTCACCGATAGGGGCTGAAGCTTTCTTT. Translating it yields CASSPIGAEAFF.

This clone was found once. The chain uses TRBV11-3 and TRBJ1-1; D unclear. The CDR3 totals 14 residues. The V gene's germline CDR1 is SGHNT and CDR2 YENEEA. Trimming cost V 4 bases and J 7 bases, with 16 bases left between them. The CDR3 DNA follows: TGTGCCAGCAGCTCCTCAGGTCGAGTGAATGAAGCTTTCTTT. As protein: CASSSSGRVNEAFF. The whole variable domain, filled in from reference TRBV11-3 and TRBJ1-1, reads EAGVVQSPRYKIIEKKQPVAFWCNPISGHNTLYWYLQNLGQGPELLIRYENEEAVDDSQLPKDRFSAERLKGVDSTLKIQPAELGDSAVYLCASSSSGRVNEAFFGQGTRLTVV.

The chain carries TRBV11-2 and TRBJ2-7, with TRBD1 identical over 10 bases. CDR1 is SGHAT, CDR2 FQNNGV, per germline. CDR3 size: 18 residues. After removal of 5 bases from V and 2 bases from J, the junction contained 15 bases not matched to a gene. CDR3 protein: CASSRIRDRGRVTYEQYF. CDR3 in DNA: TGTGCCAGCAGCCGGATCCGGGACAGGGGAAGGGTTACCTACGAGCAGTACTTC.

The V gene is TRBV15, the J gene TRBJ2-7; TRBD2 aligns across 7 bases. This CDR3 spans 20 amino acids. V gave up 0 bases and J gave up 2 bases; unmatched junction bases: 19. Germline lookup yields CDR1 LNHNV and CDR2 YYDKDF (reference sequence). CDR3 bases: TGTGCCACCAGCAGAGATTCGTTACGGGGGGTATTCTCCTTAACCTACGAGCAGTACTTC. Protein sequence: CATSRDSLRGVFSLTYEQYF.

The rearrangement links TRBV5-1 to TRBJ2-7; 9 bases agree with TRBD1. Per the germline V gene, CDR1 is SGHRS and CDR2 is YFSETQ. Trimming removed 5 bases from V and 6 bases from J; junction bases left unmatched: 12. The length of the CDR3 is 15 residues. The chain's CDR3 is CASSPRGQGPGEQYF. CDR3 bases: TGCGCCAGCAGTCCCCGGGGACAGGGCCCAGGCGAGCAGTACTTC.

J is TRBJ2-7 and V is TRBV7-9; the match to TRBD1 covers 9 bases. V trimming: 5 bases; J trimming: 3 bases; junction bases outside the gene matches: 5. The CDR3 spans 14 residues. In germline, CDR1 is SEHNR, CDR2 FQNEAQ (reference sequence). The CDR3 here is CASSPWTGVYEQYF. CDR3 DNA: TGTGCCAGCAGCCCCTGGACAGGGGTCTACGAGCAGTACTTC.

Here the CDR3 reads CASTPGGGRAAYEQYF. DNA for the CDR3: TGTGCCAGCACCCCCGGTGGCGGGAGGGCCGCCTACGAGCAGTACTTC. The chain joins TRBV28 to TRBJ2-7, with 9 bases that match TRBD2. CDR3 length: 16 residues. Unmatched junction bases numbered 12, after V lost 7 bases and J lost 2 bases. Germline assignment: CDR1 MDHEN and CDR2 SYDVKM.

V gene TRBV5-4 combines with J gene TRBJ2-3, with TRBD2 identical over 12 bases. The CDR3 spans 16 residues. J lost 0 bases, V lost 3 bases, and 2 bases had no gene match. From germline, CDR1 is SGHNT and CDR2 YYREEE (reference sequence). The CDR3: CASSSGTSGSTDTQYF. CDR3 sequence (DNA): TGTGCCAGCAGCTCCGGGACTAGCGGGAGCACAGATACGCAGTATTTT. The full variable domain, completed using reference TRBV5-4 and TRBJ2-3, is ETGVTQSPTHLIKTRGQQVTLRCSSQSGHNTVSWYQQALGQGPQFIFQYYREEENGRGNFPPRFSGLQFPNYSSELNVNALELDDSALYLCASSSGTSGSTDTQYFGPGTRLTVL.

The rearrangement joins TRBV13 to TRBJ2-7; no definite D call. The CDR3 contains 13 residues. Per the germline V gene, CDR1 is PRHDT and CDR2 is FYEKMQ (reference sequence). Trimming shortened V by 1 base and J by 6 bases, and 10 bases separated the two germline ends. The CDR3 loop reads CASSLVGPTEQYF. The CDR3 DNA reads as TGTGCCAGCAGCTTAGTGGGCCCAACCGAGCAGTACTTC. The full variable domain, completed using reference TRBV13 and TRBJ2-7, is AAGVIQSPRHLIKEKRETATLKCYPIPRHDTVYWYQQGPGQDPQFLISFYEKMQSDKGSIPDRFSAQQFSDYHSELNMSSLELGDSALYFCASSLVGPTEQYFGPGTRLTVT.

The CDR3 loop is CASSWPPVHYEQYF. The CDR3 region has the DNA TGTGCCAGCAGCTGGCCCCCAGTCCACTACGAGCAGTACTTC. The V gene is TRBV5-8, the J gene TRBJ2-7; D is undetermined. Germline V gene sequence: CDR1 SGHTS, CDR2 YDEGEE. V lost 3 bases and J lost 3, with 13 bases in between. The CDR3 extends over 14 amino acids.

The sample holds a few counts of this clone. The chain links TRBV6-1 to TRBJ2-3, with TRBD1 matching 8 bases. Germline CDR1 MNHNS, CDR2 SASEGT. CDR3 length: 15 residues. The J segment lost 3 bases and the V segment lost 5 bases, leaving 7 bases of the junction unmatched. The CDR3 region is CASSTDRVGTDTQYF. CDR3 bases: TGTGCCAGCAGTACGGACAGGGTGGGTACAGATACGCAGTATTTT.

The chain carries TRBV2 and TRBJ2-7; 8 nucleotides match TRBD2. This CDR3 has 16 amino acids. Per the germline V gene, CDR1 is SNHLY and CDR2 is FYNNEI. Trimming at V came to 6 bases and at J to 3 bases, leaving 13 bases not matched to a gene. CDR3 sequence reads: CASRGGGSGGHYEQYF. CDR3 bases: TGTGCCAGCAGGGGGGGTGGAAGCGGGGGCCACTACGAGCAGTACTTC.

The CDR3 loop reads CASSLGEEPSYEQYF. CDR3 sequence (DNA): TGTGCCAGCAGCTTAGGCGAGGAGCCCTCCTACGAGCAGTACTTC. The chain recombines TRBV7-6 with TRBJ2-7; D is undetermined. The length of the CDR3 is 15 residues. Trimming pared 1 base from V and 0 bases from J, leaving 10 bases between. The germline V gene encodes CDR1 SGHVS and CDR2 FNYEAQ.

The chain couples TRBV7-2 to TRBJ1-5; D gene uncertain. This CDR3 contains 15 residues. CDR1 is SGHTA and CDR2 is FQGNSA in the germline V gene. Deletions cut 0 bases from V and 8 bases from J, with 14 bases between. As DNA, the CDR3 is TGTGCCAGCAGCTTAGCTATATGGCCGCCAGAGCCCCAGCATTTT. Its translation is CASSLAIWPPEPQHF. The variable domain in full, with the rest retrieved from reference TRBV7-2 and TRBJ1-5, is GAGVSQSPSNKVTEKGKDVELRCDPISGHTALYWYRQSLGQGLEFLIYFQGNSAPDKSGLPSDRFSAERTGGSVSTLTIQRTQQEDSAVYLCASSLAIWPPEPQHFGDGTRLSIL.

The table lists this clone with a few counts. The V and J genes are TRBV28 and TRBJ2-2; 7 bases align to TRBD1. The CDR3 extends over 15 amino acids. Germline CDR1 MDHEN, CDR2 SYDVKM. Unmatched junction bases numbered 10, after V lost 6 bases and J lost 6 bases. The CDR3 spells CASRSTGVRSGELFF. The CDR3 nucleotides read TGTGCCAGCAGGTCAACAGGGGTACGCTCCGGGGAGCTGTTTTTT.

This chain connects TRBV10-2 to TRBJ2-5; 12 positions agree with TRBD2. This CDR3 contains 14 residues. The junction had 0 bases not matched to a gene; V was cut back by 2 bases and J by 5 bases. Germline V lookup: CDR1 WSHSY, CDR2 SAAADI. The CDR3 DNA reads as TGCGCCAGCAGTGAGACTAGCGGGGGGGAGACCCAGTACTTC. It specifies CASSETSGGETQYF.

This chain links TRBV2 with TRBJ1-1; 8 nucleotides align to TRBD1. CDR3 length: 14 amino acids. V gave up 6 bases and J gave up 2 bases; unmatched junction bases: 5. Germline V gene sequence: CDR1 SNHLY, CDR2 FYNNEI. The CDR3 sequence is CASSYRGSNTEAFF. Written as DNA, the CDR3 is TGTGCCAGCAGCTACAGGGGGAGTAACACTGAAGCTTTCTTT.